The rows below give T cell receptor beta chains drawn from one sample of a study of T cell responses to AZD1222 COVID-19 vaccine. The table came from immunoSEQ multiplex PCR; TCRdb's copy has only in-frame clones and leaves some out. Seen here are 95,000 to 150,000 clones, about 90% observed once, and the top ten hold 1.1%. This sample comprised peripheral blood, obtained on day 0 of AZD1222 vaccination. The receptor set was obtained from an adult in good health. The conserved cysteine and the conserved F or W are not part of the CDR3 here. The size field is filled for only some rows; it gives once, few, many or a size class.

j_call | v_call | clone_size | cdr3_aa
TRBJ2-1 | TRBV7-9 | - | ASSPRQGTDNEQF
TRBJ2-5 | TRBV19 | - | ASSIGRTEETQY
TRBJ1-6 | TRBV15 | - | ATSPGQGGSSYNSPLH
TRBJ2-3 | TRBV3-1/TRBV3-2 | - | ASSQLSTSGYTDTQY
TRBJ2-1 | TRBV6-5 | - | ASSYFTTGRQF
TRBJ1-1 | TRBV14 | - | ASSSGTGRTEAF
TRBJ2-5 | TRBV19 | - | ASPGFQETQY
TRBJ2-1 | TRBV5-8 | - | ASSLGRRPDRGDEQF
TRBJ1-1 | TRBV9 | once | ASRRGNRNTEAF
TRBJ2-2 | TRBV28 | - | ASSLLAGELF
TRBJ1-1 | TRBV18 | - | ASSVNSRKQAEAF
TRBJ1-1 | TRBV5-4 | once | ASSLTLATGTEAF
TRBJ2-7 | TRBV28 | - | ASSPHSGSSYEQY
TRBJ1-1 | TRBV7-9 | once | ASSQRQGDTEAF
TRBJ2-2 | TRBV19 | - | ASRRLVANTGELF
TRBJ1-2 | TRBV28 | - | ASRLRRTTNYGYT
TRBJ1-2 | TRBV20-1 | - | SASNGEDYGYT
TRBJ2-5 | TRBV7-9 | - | ASSWEEQEFQETQY
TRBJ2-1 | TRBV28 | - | ASSTEREHSYNEQF
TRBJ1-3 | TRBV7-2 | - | ASSSEAEASPD
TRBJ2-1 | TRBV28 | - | ASTLLNRAHEQF
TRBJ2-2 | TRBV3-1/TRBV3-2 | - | ASSQDPRVEGTGELF
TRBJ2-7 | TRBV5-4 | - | ASSSSSYEQY
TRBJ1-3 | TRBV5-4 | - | ASSLGARDSGNTIY
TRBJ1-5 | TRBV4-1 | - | ASSQVAVNQPQH
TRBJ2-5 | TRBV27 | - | ASSTSGWETQY
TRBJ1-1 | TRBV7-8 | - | ASSPITGATEAF
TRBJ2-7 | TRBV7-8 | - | ASSSAAGGHDEQY
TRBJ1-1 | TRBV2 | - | ASRSQGRGNTEAF
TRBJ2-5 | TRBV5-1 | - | ASSLTGTGWIGQETQY
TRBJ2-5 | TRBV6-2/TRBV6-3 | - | ASSYSRKADVARETQY
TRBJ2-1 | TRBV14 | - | ASSQWAQRTYNEQF
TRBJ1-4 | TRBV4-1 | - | ASSQFREGNEKLF
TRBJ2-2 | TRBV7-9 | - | ASSLWLAGDTGELF
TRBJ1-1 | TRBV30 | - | AWSRFRGPTPAF
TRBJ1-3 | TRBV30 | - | AWEPEYSGNTIY
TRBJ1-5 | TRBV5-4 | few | ASSLEGSQPQH
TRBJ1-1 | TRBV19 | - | ASQRPRRQGKTEAF
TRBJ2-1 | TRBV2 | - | ATYYEGPNEQF
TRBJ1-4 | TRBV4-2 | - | ASSRGVPGTDEKLF
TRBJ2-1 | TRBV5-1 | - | ASSLAANTYNEQF
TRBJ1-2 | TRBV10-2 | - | ASSEDSYYGYT
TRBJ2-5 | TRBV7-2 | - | ASSLGTGGGETQY
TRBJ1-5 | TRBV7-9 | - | ASSPGQGRGGNQPQH
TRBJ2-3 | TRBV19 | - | ASSTGLAGDTDTQY
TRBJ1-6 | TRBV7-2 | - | ASRAPTGVHSPLH
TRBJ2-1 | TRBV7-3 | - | ASSSTSGSNNEQF
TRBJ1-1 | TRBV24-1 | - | ATRGTGSSTEAF
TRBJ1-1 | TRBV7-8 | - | ASSFPEGQKNTEAF
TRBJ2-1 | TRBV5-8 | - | ASSLLLTSGGYNEQF
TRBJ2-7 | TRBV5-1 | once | ASSLAAALYEQY
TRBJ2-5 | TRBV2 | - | ASSVDTLQTQY
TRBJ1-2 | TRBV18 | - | ASSPLDWDSAPYGYT